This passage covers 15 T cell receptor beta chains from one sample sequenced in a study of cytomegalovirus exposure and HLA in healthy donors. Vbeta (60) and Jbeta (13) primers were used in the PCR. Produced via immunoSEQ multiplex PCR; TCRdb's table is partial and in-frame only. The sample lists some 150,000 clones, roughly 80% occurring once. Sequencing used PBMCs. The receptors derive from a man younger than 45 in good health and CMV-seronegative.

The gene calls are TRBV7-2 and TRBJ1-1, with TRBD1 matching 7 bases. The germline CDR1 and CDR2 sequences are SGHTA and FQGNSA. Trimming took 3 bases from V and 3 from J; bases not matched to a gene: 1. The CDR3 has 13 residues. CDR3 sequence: CASSFTGDTEAFF. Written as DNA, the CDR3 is TGTGCCAGCAGCTTTACAGGGGACACTGAAGCTTTCTTT.

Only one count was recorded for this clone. The CDR3 here is CASSPGTGGVDTQYF. CDR3 DNA: TGCGCCAGCAGCCCCGGGACAGGGGGCGTGGATACGCAGTATTTT. The chain employs TRBV5-1 and TRBJ2-3; TRBD1 aligns across 12 bases. Per the germline V gene, CDR1 is SGHRS and CDR2 is YFSETQ. Trimming removed 4 bases from V and 6 bases from J; junction bases left unmatched: 6. CDR3 size: 15 residues.

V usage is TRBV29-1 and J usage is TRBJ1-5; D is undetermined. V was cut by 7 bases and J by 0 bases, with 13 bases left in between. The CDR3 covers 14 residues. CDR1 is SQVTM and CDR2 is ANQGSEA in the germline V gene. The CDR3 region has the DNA TGCAGCGCTTTGTTTAGTGATAGCAATCAGCCCCAGCATTTT. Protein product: CSALFSDSNQPQHF.

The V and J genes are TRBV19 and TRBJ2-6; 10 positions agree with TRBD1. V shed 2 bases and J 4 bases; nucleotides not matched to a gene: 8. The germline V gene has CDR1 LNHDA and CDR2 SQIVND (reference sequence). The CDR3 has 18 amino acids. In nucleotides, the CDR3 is TGTGCCAGTAGTATACAGGGACAGGGGTCGAGGGGGGCCAACGTCCTGACTTTC. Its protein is CASSIQGQGSRGANVLTF.

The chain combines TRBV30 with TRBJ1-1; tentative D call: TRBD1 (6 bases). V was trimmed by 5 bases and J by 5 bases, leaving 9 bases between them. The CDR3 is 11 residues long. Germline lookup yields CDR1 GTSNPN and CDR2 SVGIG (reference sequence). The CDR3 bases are TGTGCCTGGGGGAGGGGGACTGAAGCTTTCTTT. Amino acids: CAWGRGTEAFF.

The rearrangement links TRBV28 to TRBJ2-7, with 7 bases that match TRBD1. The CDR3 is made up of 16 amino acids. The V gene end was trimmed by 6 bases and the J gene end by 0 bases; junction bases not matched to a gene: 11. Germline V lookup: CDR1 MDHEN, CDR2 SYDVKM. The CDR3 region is CASRSPVTGHSYEQYF. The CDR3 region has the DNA TGTGCCAGCAGATCGCCCGTGACAGGGCACTCCTACGAGCAGTACTTC.

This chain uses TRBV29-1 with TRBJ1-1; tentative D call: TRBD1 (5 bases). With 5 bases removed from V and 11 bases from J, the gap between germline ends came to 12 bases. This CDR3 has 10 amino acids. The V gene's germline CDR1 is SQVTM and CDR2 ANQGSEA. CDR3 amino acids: CSVYQGWAFF. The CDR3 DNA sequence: TGCAGCGTTTACCAGGGTTGGGCTTTCTTT.

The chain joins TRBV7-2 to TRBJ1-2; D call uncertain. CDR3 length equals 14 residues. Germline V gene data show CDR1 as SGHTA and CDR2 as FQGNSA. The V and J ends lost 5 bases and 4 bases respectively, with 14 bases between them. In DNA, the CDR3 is TGTGCCAGCAGCCCCGGCATTAGAGGCTATGGCTACACCTTC. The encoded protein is CASSPGIRGYGYTF. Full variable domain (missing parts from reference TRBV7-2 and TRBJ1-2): GAGVSQSPSNKVTEKGKDVELRCDPISGHTALYWYRQSLGQGLEFLIYFQGNSAPDKSGLPSDRFSAERTGGSVSTLTIQRTQQEDSAVYLCASSPGIRGYGYTFGSGTRLTVV.

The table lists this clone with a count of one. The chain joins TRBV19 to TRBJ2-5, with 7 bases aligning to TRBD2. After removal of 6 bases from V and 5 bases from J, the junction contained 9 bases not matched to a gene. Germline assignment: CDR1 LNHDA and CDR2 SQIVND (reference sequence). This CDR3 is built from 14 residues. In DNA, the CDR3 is TGTGCCAGTAGAGGTAGCGGGTCGGGGGAGACCCAGTACTTC. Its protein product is CASRGSGSGETQYF. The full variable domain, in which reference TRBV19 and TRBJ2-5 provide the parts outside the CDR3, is DGGITQSPKYLFRKEGQNVTLSCEQNLNHDAMYWYRQDPGQGLRLIYYSQIVNDFQKGDIAEGYSVSREKKESFPLTVTSAQKNPTAFYLCASRGSGSGETQYFGPGTRLLVL.

Written as DNA, the CDR3 is TGTGCCAGCAAGGCTAGCGGGGGGGCCAACGAGCAGTACTTC. This gives the protein CASKASGGANEQYF. The chain employs TRBV2 and TRBJ2-5; 12 bases line up with TRBD2. The J call may be incorrect, as the DNA end agrees better with TRBJ2-7. The CDR3 runs 14 residues. Germline loops: CDR1 SNHLY, CDR2 FYNNEI.

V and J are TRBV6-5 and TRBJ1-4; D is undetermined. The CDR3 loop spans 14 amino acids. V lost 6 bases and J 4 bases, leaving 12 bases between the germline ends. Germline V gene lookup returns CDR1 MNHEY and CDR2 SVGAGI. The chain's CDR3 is CASSHTGSNEKLFF. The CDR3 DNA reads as TGTGCCAGCAGCCACACGGGGAGTAATGAAAAACTGTTTTTT.

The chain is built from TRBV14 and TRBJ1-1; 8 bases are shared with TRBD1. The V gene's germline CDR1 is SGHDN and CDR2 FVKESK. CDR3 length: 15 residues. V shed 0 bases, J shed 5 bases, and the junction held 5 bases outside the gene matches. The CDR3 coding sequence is TGTGCCAGCAGCCAAGATCAGGGGGCCTTGACTGAAGCTTTCTTT. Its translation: CASSQDQGALTEAFF.

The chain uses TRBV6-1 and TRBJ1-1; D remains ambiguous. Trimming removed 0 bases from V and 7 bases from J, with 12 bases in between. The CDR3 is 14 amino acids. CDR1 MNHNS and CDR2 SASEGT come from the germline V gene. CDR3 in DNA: TGTGCCAGCAGTGAAGCGCCGGCAGGAAGTGAAGCTTTCTTT. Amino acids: CASSEAPAGSEAFF.

CDR3 sequence: CATRGFVQGGSYEQYF. CDR3 nucleotides: TGTGCCACCAGAGGTTTTGTTCAGGGAGGCTCCTACGAGCAGTACTTC. V and J are TRBV15 and TRBJ2-7, with a tentative D call TRBD2 (6 bases). This CDR3 has 16 residues. The V gene lost 6 bases and the J gene lost 0 bases, with 18 bases spanning the gap. Germline assignment: CDR1 LNHNV and CDR2 YYDKDF (reference sequence).

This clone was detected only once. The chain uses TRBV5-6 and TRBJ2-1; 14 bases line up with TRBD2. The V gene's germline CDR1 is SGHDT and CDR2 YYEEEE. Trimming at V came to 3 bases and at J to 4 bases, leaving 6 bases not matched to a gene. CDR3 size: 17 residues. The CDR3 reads CASSSGTSGSSYNEQFF. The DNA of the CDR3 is TGTGCCAGCAGCTCAGGGACTAGCGGGAGCTCGTACAATGAGCAGTTCTTC.